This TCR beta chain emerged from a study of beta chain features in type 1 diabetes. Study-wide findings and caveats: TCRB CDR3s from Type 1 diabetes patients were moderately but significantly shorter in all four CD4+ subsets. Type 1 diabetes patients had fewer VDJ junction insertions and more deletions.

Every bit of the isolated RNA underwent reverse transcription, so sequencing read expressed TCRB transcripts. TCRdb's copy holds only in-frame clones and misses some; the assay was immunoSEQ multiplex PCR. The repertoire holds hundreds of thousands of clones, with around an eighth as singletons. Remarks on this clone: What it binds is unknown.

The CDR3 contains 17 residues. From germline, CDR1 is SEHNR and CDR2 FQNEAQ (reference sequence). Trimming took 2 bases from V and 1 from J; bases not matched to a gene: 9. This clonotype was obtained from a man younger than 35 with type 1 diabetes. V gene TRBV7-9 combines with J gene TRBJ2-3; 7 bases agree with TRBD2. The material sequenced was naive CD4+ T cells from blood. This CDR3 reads CASSLSSTSRRTDTQYF. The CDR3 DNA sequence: TGTGCCAGCAGCTTAAGTTCGACTAGCCGTCGCACAGATACGCAGTATTTT.